These 23 T cell receptor beta chains came from one sample sequenced in a study of blood T cell repertoires in COVID-19. Profiling relied on immunoSEQ multiplex PCR, and the TCRdb table lists in-frame clones only, not all of them. Here the sample spans hundreds of thousands of clones, around 85% being singletons. The sequenced material came from peripheral blood. The receptor set was obtained from a man between 45 and 60 years old with active or convalescent COVID-19.

The chain has TRBV7-9 and TRBJ1-3; 7 bases are shared with TRBD1. The germline V gene encodes CDR1 SEHNR and CDR2 FQNEAQ (reference sequence). The CDR3 has 13 amino acids. The V segment lost 8 bases and the J segment 2 bases; nucleotides outside the gene matches: 3. The CDR3 sequence: CASRQGTGNTIYF. In DNA form, the CDR3 reads TGTGCCAGCCGACAGGGAACTGGAAACACCATATATTTT.

The chain couples TRBV28 to TRBJ1-3, with TRBD1 matching 9 bases. With 9 bases clipped from V and 3 bases from J, the junction kept 6 bases outside the gene matches. The CDR3 is 14 amino acids. Germline assignment: CDR1 MDHEN and CDR2 SYDVKM. The CDR3 loop is CASHGTGLGNTIYF. CDR3 nucleotide sequence: TGTGCCAGTCATGGGACAGGGCTTGGAAACACCATATATTTT.

The V call is TRBV4-2, the J call TRBJ2-2, with a weak D call TRBD2 (6 bases). This CDR3 spans 15 amino acids. CDR1 is LGHNA and CDR2 is YNFKEQ in the germline V gene. Trimming pared 3 bases from V and 1 base from J, leaving 9 bases between. The CDR3 region has the DNA TGTGCCAGCAGCCAGATTAGCGGGAACACCGGGGAGCTGTTTTTT. Its protein is CASSQISGNTGELFF.

This chain uses TRBV2 with TRBJ1-4; 8 bases are shared with TRBD1. This CDR3 spans 13 amino acids. The V segment lost 5 bases and the J segment 10 bases; nucleotides outside the gene matches: 6. Germline CDR1 is SNHLY and CDR2 is FYNNEI. The CDR3 region is CASSPGQDLKLFF. CDR3 bases: TGTGCCAGCAGTCCGGGACAGGACCTAAAACTGTTTTTT.

This sequence joins TRBV7-8 and TRBJ1-2; 9 bases fit TRBD1. V lost 0 bases and J lost 4; bases outside the gene matches: 6. This CDR3 spans 16 amino acids. The germline V gene has CDR1 SGHVS and CDR2 FQNEAQ. This CDR3 reads CASSLARDRVIYGYTF. The DNA for the CDR3 is TGTGCCAGCAGCTTAGCACGGGACAGGGTTATCTATGGCTACACCTTC. The entire variable domain, with the rest obtained from reference TRBV7-8 and TRBJ1-2, is as follows: GAGVSQSPRYKVAKRGQDVALRCDPISGHVSLFWYQQALGQGPEFLTYFQNEAQLDKSGLPSDRFFAERPEGSVSTLKIQRTQQEDSAVYLCASSLARDRVIYGYTFGSGTRLTVV.

This clone was observed a single time. Other DNA sequences from this sample encode an identical CDR3 as well. The chain combines TRBV5-1 with TRBJ1-3; D ambiguous. CDR3 length: 13 amino acids. Per germline, CDR1 SGHRS and CDR2 YFSETQ. The V and J ends lost 5 bases and 0 bases respectively, with 6 bases between them. The CDR3 protein is CASSEGSGNTIYF. CDR3 coding DNA: TGCGCCAGCAGTGAGGGCTCTGGAAACACCATATATTTT.

The CDR3 nucleotides are TGTGCCAGCAGCCCGAGTGGCACCGGGGAGCTGTTTTTT. Translated: CASSPSGTGELFF. J is TRBJ2-2 and V is TRBV2; D is undetermined. V shed 6 bases and J shed 4 bases, with 9 bases lying between them. Germline V lookup: CDR1 SNHLY, CDR2 FYNNEI. This CDR3 has 13 residues.

This clone is a singleton in its sample. V is TRBV4-2 and J is TRBJ2-7; 7 nucleotides line up with TRBD2. Germline lookup yields CDR1 LGHNA and CDR2 YNFKEQ. The CDR3 runs 15 residues. V lost 1 base and J lost 4; bases outside the gene matches: 7. This CDR3 reads CASSQGGEGFYEQYF. CDR3 nucleotides: TGTGCCAGCAGCCAAGGGGGGGAGGGGTTTTACGAGCAGTACTTC.

The table lists this clone with a count of one. V and J are TRBV27 and TRBJ1-5; 7 bases align to TRBD1. This CDR3 has 15 amino acids. Germline V CDR1 and CDR2: MNHEY, SMNVEV (reference sequence). With V trimmed by 7 bases and J by 3 bases, 9 bases remained unmatched. CDR3 amino acids: CASTKTGLVNQPQHF. In nucleotides, the CDR3 is TGTGCCAGCACAAAGACAGGGCTTGTCAATCAGCCCCAGCATTTT.

This clone was seen once. The genes are TRBV27 and TRBJ1-4; D remains unclear. The CDR3 has 14 amino acids. The V gene's germline CDR1 is MNHEY and CDR2 SMNVEV (reference sequence). V was pared by 2 bases and J by 8 bases, with 12 bases between. The DNA of the CDR3 is TGTGCCAGCAGTTTAACCGGGAGAGGAGAAAAACTGTTTTTT. As protein: CASSLTGRGEKLFF.

J is TRBJ2-4 and V is TRBV27, with 8 bases matching TRBD2. Looked up from germline, CDR1 is MNHEY and CDR2 is SMNVEV (reference sequence). The CDR3 consists of 19 residues. Germline trimming cut 4 bases from V and 1 base from J; bases unmatched to any gene: 15. CDR3 region: CASSYGGGTAQLAKNIQYF. The CDR3 nucleotides read TGTGCCAGCAGTTACGGCGGGGGGACGGCACAATTGGCCAAAAACATTCAGTACTTC.

A few counts support this clone. The CDR3 spells CSVESQGMGNEQFF. CDR3 DNA sequence: TGCAGCGTTGAATCACAGGGTATGGGGAATGAGCAGTTCTTC. The chain combines TRBV29-1 with TRBJ2-1, with D possibly TRBD1 on 6 matching bases. Looked up from germline, CDR1 is SQVTM and CDR2 is ANQGSEA. The CDR3 is 14 residues long. The V end lost 2 bases, the J end lost 7 bases, and 15 bases lay between the germline ends.

A few counts support this clone. The junction departs from the called germline gene at one end, perhaps through a read error. This chain links TRBV7-9 with TRBJ2-5; D gene unclear. CDR3 length equals 10 residues. Germline values: CDR1 SEHNR, CDR2 FQNEAQ (reference sequence). The CDR3 DNA reads TGTGCCACCAGCCGAGAGACCCAGTACTTC. It encodes CATSRETQYF.

In DNA, the CDR3 is TGTGCCAGCAGCCGGAGGAGCAATGAGCAGTTCTTC. Amino acids: CASSRRSNEQFF. The chain has TRBV5-4 and TRBJ2-1, with D possibly TRBD2 on 5 matching bases. Germline lookup yields CDR1 SGHNT and CDR2 YYREEE (reference sequence). The CDR3 spans 12 residues. V lost 4 bases to trimming and J lost 6 bases, with 8 bases between them.

V gene TRBV6-5 combines with J gene TRBJ2-7, with 9 bases aligning to TRBD2. V was pared by 5 bases and J by 4 bases, with 9 bases of the junction left unmatched. The germline V gene encodes CDR1 MNHEY and CDR2 SVGAGI. The length of the CDR3 is 15 residues. The CDR3 loop reads CASSPSPSGIYEQYF. In nucleotides, the CDR3 is TGTGCCAGCAGTCCCTCCCCTAGCGGGATTTACGAGCAGTACTTC.

J is TRBJ2-7 and V is TRBV30, with TRBD2 matching over 7 bases. Trimming at V came to 1 base and at J to 2 bases, leaving 5 bases not matched to a gene. The CDR3 length is 14 residues. CDR1 GTSNPN and CDR2 SVGIG come from the germline V gene (reference sequence). In DNA, the CDR3 is TGTGCCTGGAGTGGCGCGGGAGTAACCTACGAGCAGTACTTC. It codes for CAWSGAGVTYEQYF.

The gene calls are TRBV11-2 and TRBJ1-3, with TRBD1 matching over 7 bases. Trimming took 5 bases from V and 1 from J; bases not matched to a gene: 17. CDR1 is SGHAT and CDR2 is FQNNGV in the germline V gene. The CDR3 sequence is 19 residues long. CDR3 bases: TGTGCCAGCAGCCGTGACAGGGTCGCCCTTTCGACTTCTGGAAACACCATATATTTT. This gives the protein CASSRDRVALSTSGNTIYF.

V usage is TRBV21-1 and J usage is TRBJ1-5; the DNA was not used to check the table's D call, TRBD1. TRBV21-1 is reported as a pseudogene. The CDR3 runs 16 residues. For the CDR3, the DNA is TGTGCCAGCAGCAAAGAGGTCAGGGGAAGCAATCAGCCCCAGCATTTT. Its protein is CASSKEVRGSNQPQHF.

With respect to this clone: This same CDR3 is encoded by further DNA sequences in the sample. The V call is TRBV9, the J call TRBJ2-1; 9 nucleotides align to TRBD2. The CDR3 runs 15 residues. V gave up 2 bases and J gave up 0 bases; unmatched junction bases: 0. Per germline, CDR1 SGDLS and CDR2 YYNGEE. The CDR3 is CASSVSGSSYNEQFF. The DNA for the CDR3 is TGTGCCAGCAGCGTTAGCGGGAGCTCCTACAATGAGCAGTTCTTC.

This clone was observed a single time. The V and J genes are TRBV14 and TRBJ1-2; a possible D gene is TRBD1 (6 bases). This CDR3 has 13 amino acids. V lost 9 bases to trimming and J lost 14 bases, with 25 bases between them. Germline V CDR1 and CDR2: SGHDN, FVKESK. DNA of the CDR3: TGTGCCAGGCAGCCGGTTAGGGGGGGGCGGCGAACCTTC. Translation gives CARQPVRGGRRTF.

V gene TRBV7-3 combines with J gene TRBJ2-5; 10 nucleotides line up with TRBD2. V trimming: 5 bases; J trimming: 3 bases; junction bases outside the gene matches: 6. This CDR3 comprises 15 residues. CDR1 and CDR2 from the germline V gene are SGHTA and FQGTGA. The CDR3 nucleotides are TGTGCCAGCAGCATAGCGGGAGGCATAGAAGAGACCCAGTACTTC. Its protein is CASSIAGGIEETQYF.

This clone was seen a handful of times. The chain recombines TRBV6-5 with TRBJ1-6; D not certain. The CDR3 runs to 14 residues. The germline CDR1 and CDR2 sequences are MNHEY and SVGAGI. The V end lost 6 bases, the J end lost 10 bases, and 16 bases lay between the germline ends. The CDR3 coding sequence is TGTGCCAGCAGATCACCTAGCAGTCGGTCACCCCTCCACTTT. Protein sequence: CASRSPSSRSPLHF.

The chain couples TRBV7-9 to TRBJ2-5, with D possibly matching TRBD2 (5 bases). Germline V lookup: CDR1 SEHNR, CDR2 FQNEAQ (reference sequence). Trimming shortened V by 5 bases and J by 3 bases, and 7 bases separated the two germline ends. The CDR3 is 12 amino acids. CDR3 protein: CASSPGEETQYF. CDR3 coding DNA: TGTGCCAGCAGCCCCGGGGAAGAGACCCAGTACTTC. Looking up the rest from reference TRBV7-9 and TRBJ2-5 gives the full variable domain: DTGVSQNPRHKITKRGQNVTFRCDPISEHNRLYWYRQTLGQGPEFLTYFQNEAQLEKSRLLSDRFSAERPKGSFSTLEIQRTEQGDSAMYLCASSPGEETQYFGPGTRLLVL.